This T cell receptor beta chain was sequenced in a study of spatial heterogeneity in lung cancer. Study-level information: In the raw reads, each unique TCR and UMI combination was present more than ten times on average.

TCRdb itself ran the 5' RACE reads through MiXCR, one entry per CDR3 protein. This table holds about 92,000 distinct CDR3 sequences, roughly 12% found once. Trimming cost V 5 bases and J 5 bases, with 10 bases left between them. The CDR3 has 13 amino acids. This clonotype was detected many times. Time point indicated: sample taken at primary tumor resection. Whole RNA obtained from tumor, nontumor lung or frozen PBMC underwent sequencing without sorting. The chain joins TRBV12-3 or TRBV12-4 to TRBJ2-4; no firm D call. This material consisted of PBMCs, taken at surgery. This receptor was obtained from a male donor with early-stage non-small cell lung cancer. The chain's CDR3 is CASSPNTENIQYF. The CDR3 DNA reads as TGTGCCAGCAGTCCCAACACGGAAAACATTCAGTACTTC.